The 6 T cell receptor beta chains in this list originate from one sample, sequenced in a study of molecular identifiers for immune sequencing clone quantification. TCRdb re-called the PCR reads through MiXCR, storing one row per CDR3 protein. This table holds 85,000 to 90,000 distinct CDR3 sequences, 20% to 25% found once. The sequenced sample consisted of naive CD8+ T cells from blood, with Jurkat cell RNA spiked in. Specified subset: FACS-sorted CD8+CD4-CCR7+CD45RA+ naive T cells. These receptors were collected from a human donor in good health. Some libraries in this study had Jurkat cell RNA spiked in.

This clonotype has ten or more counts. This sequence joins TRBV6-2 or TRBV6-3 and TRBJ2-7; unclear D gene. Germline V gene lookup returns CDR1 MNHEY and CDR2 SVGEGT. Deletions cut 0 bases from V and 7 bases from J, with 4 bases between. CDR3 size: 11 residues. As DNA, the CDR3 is TGTGCCAGCAGTTACTCGGGGGAGCAGTACTTC. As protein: CASSYSGEQYF.

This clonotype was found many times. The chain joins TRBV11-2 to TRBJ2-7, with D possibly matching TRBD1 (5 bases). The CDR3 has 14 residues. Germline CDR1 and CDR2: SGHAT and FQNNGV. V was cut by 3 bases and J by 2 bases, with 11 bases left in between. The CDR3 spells CASSFGAGTYEQYF. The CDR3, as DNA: TGTGCCAGCAGCTTTGGGGCAGGTACCTACGAGCAGTACTTC.

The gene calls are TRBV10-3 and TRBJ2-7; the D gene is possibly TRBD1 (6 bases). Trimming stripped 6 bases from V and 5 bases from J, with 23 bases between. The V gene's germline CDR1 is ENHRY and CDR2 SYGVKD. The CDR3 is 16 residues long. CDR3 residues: CAISPAGAGALDEQYF. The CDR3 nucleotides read TGTGCCATCAGCCCCGCCGGGGCAGGGGCTCTCGACGAGCAGTACTTC.

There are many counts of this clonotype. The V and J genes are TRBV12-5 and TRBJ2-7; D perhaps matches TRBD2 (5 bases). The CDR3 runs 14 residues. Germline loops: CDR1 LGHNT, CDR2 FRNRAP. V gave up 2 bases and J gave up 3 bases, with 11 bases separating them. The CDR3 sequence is CASGLSAGGYEQYF. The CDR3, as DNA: TGTGCTAGTGGTTTGAGTGCGGGTGGCTACGAGCAGTACTTC. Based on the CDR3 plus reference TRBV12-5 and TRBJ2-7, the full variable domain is DARVTQTPRHKVTEMGQEVTMRCQPILGHNTVFWYRQTMMQGLELLAYFRNRAPLDDSGMPKDRFSAEMPDATLATLKIQPSEPRDSAVYFCASGLSAGGYEQYFGPGTRLTVT.

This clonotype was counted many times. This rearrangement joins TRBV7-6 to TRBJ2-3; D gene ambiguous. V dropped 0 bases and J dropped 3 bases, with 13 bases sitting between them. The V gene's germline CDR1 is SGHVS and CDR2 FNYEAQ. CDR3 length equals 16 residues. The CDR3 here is CASSLAARFGTDTQYF. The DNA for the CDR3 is TGTGCCAGCAGCTTAGCGGCGAGGTTTGGGACAGATACGCAGTATTTT. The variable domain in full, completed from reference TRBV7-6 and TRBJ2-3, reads GAGVSQSPRYKVTKRGQDVALRCDPISGHVSLYWYRQALGQGPEFLTYFNYEAQQDKSGLPNDRFSAERPEGSISTLTIQRTEQRDSAMYRCASSLAARFGTDTQYFGPGTRLTVL.

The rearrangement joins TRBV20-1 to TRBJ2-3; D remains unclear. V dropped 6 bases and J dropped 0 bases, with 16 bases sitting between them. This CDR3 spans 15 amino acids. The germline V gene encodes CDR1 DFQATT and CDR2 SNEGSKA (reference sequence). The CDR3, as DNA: TGCAGTGCGAGTTGGGTGGAGATTAGCACAGATACGCAGTATTTT. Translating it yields CSASWVEISTDTQYF.